This TCR beta chain was recovered during a study of response to subunit inactivated influenza vaccine. Germline CDR1 MNHEY, CDR2 SVGAGI. J gave up 3 bases and V 2 bases, and 7 bases lay outside the gene matches. The CDR3 sequence is 15 residues long. This clonotype was counted between two and nine times. Its specificity is unknown. TCRdb analysed the RT-PCR reads with MiXCR anew, one entry per CDR3 protein. The table lists roughly 700,000 distinct CDR3 sequences, approximately 14% of them singletons, with roughly 10% in the top ten. Study outcomes and limitations: Authors suggested seasonal influenza vaccinations each recruit few new T cells.

The sequence was collected from a man in his fifties who received an inactivated influenza vaccine. The chain is built from TRBV6-5 and TRBJ2-7; TRBD1 matches 7 bases. Sample: PBMCs from blood, taken 11 to 12 days after vaccination. This CDR3 reads CASSYRDSYFYEQYF. DNA for the CDR3: TGTGCCAGCAGTTACCGGGACAGCTACTTCTACGAGCAGTACTTC.